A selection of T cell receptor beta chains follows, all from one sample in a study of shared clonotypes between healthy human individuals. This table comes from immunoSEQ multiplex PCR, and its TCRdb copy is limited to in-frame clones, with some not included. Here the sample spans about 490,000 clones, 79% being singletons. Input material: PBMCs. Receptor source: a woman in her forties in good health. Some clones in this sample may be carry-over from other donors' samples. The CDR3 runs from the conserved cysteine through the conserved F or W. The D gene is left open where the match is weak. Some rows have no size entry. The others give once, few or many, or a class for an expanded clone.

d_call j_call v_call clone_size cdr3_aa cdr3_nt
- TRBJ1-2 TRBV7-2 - CASTPGQRDGYTF TGTGCCAGCACACCAGGACAGAGAGATGGCTACACCTTC
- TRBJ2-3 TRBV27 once CASSYPGFTDTQYF TGTGCCAGCAGTTACCCGGGATTCACAGATACGCAGTATTTT
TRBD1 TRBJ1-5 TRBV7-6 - CASSLDADRENQPQHF TGTGCCAGCAGCTTAGACGCCGACAGGGAGAATCAGCCCCAGCATTTT
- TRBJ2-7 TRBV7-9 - CASSPRVSYEQYF TGTGCCAGCAGCCCCAGGGTGTCCTACGAGCAGTACTTC
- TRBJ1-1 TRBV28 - CASSLRQNTEAFF TGTGCCAGCAGTTTGAGACAGAACACTGAAGCTTTCTTT
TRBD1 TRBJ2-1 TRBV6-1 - CASLRDRYNEQFF TGTGCCAGCCTCCGGGACAGGTACAATGAGCAGTTCTTC
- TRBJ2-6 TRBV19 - CASNPFILANVLTF TGTGCCAGTAATCCTTTCATTCTGGCCAACGTCCTGACTTTC
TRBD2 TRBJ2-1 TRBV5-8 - CASSFGTSVYNEQFF TGTGCCAGCAGCTTTGGGACTAGCGTATACAATGAGCAGTTCTTC
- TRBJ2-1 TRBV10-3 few CAISDNVGGNYNEQFF TGTGCCATCAGTGATAATGTCGGTGGGAACTACAATGAGCAGTTCTTC
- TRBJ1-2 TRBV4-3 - CASSQDRRNYGYTF TGCGCCAGCAGCCAAGACCGGAGAAACTATGGCTACACCTTC
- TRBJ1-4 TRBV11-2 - CASSLQGSTNEKLFF TGTGCCAGCAGTCTACAGGGTTCAACTAATGAAAAACTGTTTTTT
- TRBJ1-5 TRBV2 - CASSVEGDQPQHF TGTGCCAGCAGTGTAGAGGGAGATCAGCCCCAGCATTTT
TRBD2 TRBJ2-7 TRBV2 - CASTGLAGEQYF TGTGCCAGCACGGGACTAGCGGGGGAGCAGTACTTC
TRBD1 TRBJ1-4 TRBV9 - CASSRQGGELFF TGTGCCAGCAGCAGACAGGGTGGGGAACTGTTTTTT
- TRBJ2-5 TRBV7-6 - CASRSQAGAETQYF TGTGCCAGCAGGTCACAAGCAGGGGCGGAGACCCAGTACTTC
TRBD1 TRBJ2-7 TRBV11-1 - CASSLGQGVAYEQYF TGTGCCAGCAGCCTCGGACAGGGGGTCGCCTACGAGCAGTACTTC
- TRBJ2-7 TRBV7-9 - CASSLGPGPGEQYF TGTGCCAGCAGCTTAGGTCCAGGGCCAGGGGAGCAGTACTTC
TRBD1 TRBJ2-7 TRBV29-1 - CSVRRTGSYEQYF TGCAGCGTTCGGCGGACAGGCTCCTACGAGCAGTACTTC
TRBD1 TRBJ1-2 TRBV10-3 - CAISGTGDGYTF TGTGCCATCAGCGGGACAGGGGATGGCTACACCTTC
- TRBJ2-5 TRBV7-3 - CASSSGAGRAETQYF TGTGCCAGCAGCTCCGGCGCGGGCAGGGCAGAGACCCAGTACTTC
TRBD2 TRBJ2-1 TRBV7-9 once CASSARFGRALDEQFF TGTGCCAGCAGCGCCCGATTCGGGAGGGCCTTGGATGAGCAGTTCTTC
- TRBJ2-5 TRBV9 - CASSEGTAGTRQETQYF TGTGCCAGCAGCGAAGGGACAGCCGGGACTAGACAAGAGACCCAGTACTTC
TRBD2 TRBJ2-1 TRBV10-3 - CAISAWTSQGYNEQFF TGTGCCATCAGTGCATGGACTAGCCAGGGGTACAATGAGCAGTTCTTC
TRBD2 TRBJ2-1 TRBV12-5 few CASGLVRGGSEAEQFF TGTGCTAGTGGTTTGGTACGCGGGGGAAGCGAGGCTGAGCAGTTCTTC
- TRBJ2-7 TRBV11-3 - CASSLGVGTRQYF TGTGCCAGCAGCTTAGGCGTAGGTACCAGGCAGTACTTC
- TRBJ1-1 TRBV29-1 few CSVEIQAGTEAFF TGCAGCGTTGAAATACAGGCAGGGACTGAAGCTTTCTTT
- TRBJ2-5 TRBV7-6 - CASSPGPTYQETQYF TGTGCCAGCAGCCCGGGACCGACGTACCAAGAGACCCAGTACTTC
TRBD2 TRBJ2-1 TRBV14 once CASSRLAGGQWGNEQFF TGTGCCAGCAGCCGACTAGCGGGAGGCCAATGGGGCAATGAGCAGTTCTTC
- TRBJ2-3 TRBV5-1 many CASSPSSPDTQYF TGCGCCAGCAGCCCAAGTAGCCCCGATACGCAGTATTTT
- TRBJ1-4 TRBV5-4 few CASSPGPNEKLFF TGTGCCAGCAGCCCAGGCCCTAATGAAAAACTGTTTTTT
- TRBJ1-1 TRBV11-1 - CASSSRQENTEAFF TGTGCCAGCAGCTCACGACAGGAGAACACTGAAGCTTTCTTT
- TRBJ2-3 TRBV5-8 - CASSFSRTDTQYF TGTGCCAGCAGCTTCTCCAGAACAGATACGCAGTATTTT
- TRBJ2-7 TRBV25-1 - CASSEYGSYEQYF TGTGCCAGCAGTGAATATGGCAGCTACGAGCAGTACTTC
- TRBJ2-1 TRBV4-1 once CASSPTERGSYNEQFF TGCGCCAGCAGCCCCACGGAGCGTGGCTCCTACAATGAGCAGTTCTTC
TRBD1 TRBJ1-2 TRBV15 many CATSKGQNYGYTF TGTGCCACCAGCAAGGGACAGAACTATGGCTACACCTTC
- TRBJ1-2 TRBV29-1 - CSVLDSVNYGYTF TGCAGCGTTCTGGACAGCGTTAACTATGGCTACACCTTC
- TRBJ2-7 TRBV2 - CASSRQVSGEQYF TGTGCCAGCAGTCGACAGGTGTCGGGCGAGCAGTACTTC
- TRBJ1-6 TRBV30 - CAWSVRQGASPLHF TGTGCCTGGAGTGTACGTCAGGGTGCCTCACCCCTCCACTTT
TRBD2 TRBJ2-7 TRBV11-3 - CASSLRPAGGLYEQYF TGTGCCAGCAGCTTACGTCCAGCGGGAGGTCTGTACGAGCAGTACTTC
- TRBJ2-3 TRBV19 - CASSIGGPQYF TGTGCCAGTAGTATAGGCGGGCCCCAGTATTTT
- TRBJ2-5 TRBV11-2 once CASSLNGRGYEETQYF TGTGCCAGCAGCTTAAATGGAAGGGGATACGAAGAGACCCAGTACTTC
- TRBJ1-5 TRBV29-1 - CSVGEGLGNQPQHF TGCAGCGTTGGGGAGGGGTTGGGCAATCAGCCCCAGCATTTT
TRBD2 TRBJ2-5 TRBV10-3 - CAISESIGRAVETQYF TGTGCCATCAGTGAGTCTATCGGGAGGGCTGTGGAGACCCAGTACTTC
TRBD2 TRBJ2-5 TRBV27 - CASSLEAGETQYF TGTGCCAGCAGTTTAGAAGCGGGGGAGACCCAGTACTTC
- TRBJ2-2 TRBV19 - CASSIVRGNTGELFF TGTGCCAGTAGTATAGTTCGGGGGAACACCGGGGAGCTGTTTTTT
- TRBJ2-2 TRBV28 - CASSLWVAGTQLGELFF TGTGCCAGCAGTTTATGGGTCGCGGGGACGCAGCTTGGGGAGCTGTTTTTT
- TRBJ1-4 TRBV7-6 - CASSLGVGSREKLFF TGTGCCAGCAGCTTAGGGGTAGGGAGCCGCGAAAAACTGTTTTTT
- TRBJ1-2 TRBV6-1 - CASSEMGGLFYGYTF TGTGCCAGCAGTGAAATGGGGGGGCTCTTCTATGGCTACACCTTC
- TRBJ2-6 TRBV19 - CASMGFRSSGANVLTF TGTGCCAGTATGGGTTTTCGGAGCTCTGGGGCCAACGTCCTGACTTTC
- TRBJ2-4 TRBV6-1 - CASSETHLGPNIQYF TGTGCCAGCAGTGAAACCCATCTGGGGCCGAACATTCAGTACTTC
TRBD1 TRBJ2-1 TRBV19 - CASKRQGYNYNEQFF TGTGCCAGTAAAAGACAGGGTTACAACTACAATGAGCAGTTCTTC